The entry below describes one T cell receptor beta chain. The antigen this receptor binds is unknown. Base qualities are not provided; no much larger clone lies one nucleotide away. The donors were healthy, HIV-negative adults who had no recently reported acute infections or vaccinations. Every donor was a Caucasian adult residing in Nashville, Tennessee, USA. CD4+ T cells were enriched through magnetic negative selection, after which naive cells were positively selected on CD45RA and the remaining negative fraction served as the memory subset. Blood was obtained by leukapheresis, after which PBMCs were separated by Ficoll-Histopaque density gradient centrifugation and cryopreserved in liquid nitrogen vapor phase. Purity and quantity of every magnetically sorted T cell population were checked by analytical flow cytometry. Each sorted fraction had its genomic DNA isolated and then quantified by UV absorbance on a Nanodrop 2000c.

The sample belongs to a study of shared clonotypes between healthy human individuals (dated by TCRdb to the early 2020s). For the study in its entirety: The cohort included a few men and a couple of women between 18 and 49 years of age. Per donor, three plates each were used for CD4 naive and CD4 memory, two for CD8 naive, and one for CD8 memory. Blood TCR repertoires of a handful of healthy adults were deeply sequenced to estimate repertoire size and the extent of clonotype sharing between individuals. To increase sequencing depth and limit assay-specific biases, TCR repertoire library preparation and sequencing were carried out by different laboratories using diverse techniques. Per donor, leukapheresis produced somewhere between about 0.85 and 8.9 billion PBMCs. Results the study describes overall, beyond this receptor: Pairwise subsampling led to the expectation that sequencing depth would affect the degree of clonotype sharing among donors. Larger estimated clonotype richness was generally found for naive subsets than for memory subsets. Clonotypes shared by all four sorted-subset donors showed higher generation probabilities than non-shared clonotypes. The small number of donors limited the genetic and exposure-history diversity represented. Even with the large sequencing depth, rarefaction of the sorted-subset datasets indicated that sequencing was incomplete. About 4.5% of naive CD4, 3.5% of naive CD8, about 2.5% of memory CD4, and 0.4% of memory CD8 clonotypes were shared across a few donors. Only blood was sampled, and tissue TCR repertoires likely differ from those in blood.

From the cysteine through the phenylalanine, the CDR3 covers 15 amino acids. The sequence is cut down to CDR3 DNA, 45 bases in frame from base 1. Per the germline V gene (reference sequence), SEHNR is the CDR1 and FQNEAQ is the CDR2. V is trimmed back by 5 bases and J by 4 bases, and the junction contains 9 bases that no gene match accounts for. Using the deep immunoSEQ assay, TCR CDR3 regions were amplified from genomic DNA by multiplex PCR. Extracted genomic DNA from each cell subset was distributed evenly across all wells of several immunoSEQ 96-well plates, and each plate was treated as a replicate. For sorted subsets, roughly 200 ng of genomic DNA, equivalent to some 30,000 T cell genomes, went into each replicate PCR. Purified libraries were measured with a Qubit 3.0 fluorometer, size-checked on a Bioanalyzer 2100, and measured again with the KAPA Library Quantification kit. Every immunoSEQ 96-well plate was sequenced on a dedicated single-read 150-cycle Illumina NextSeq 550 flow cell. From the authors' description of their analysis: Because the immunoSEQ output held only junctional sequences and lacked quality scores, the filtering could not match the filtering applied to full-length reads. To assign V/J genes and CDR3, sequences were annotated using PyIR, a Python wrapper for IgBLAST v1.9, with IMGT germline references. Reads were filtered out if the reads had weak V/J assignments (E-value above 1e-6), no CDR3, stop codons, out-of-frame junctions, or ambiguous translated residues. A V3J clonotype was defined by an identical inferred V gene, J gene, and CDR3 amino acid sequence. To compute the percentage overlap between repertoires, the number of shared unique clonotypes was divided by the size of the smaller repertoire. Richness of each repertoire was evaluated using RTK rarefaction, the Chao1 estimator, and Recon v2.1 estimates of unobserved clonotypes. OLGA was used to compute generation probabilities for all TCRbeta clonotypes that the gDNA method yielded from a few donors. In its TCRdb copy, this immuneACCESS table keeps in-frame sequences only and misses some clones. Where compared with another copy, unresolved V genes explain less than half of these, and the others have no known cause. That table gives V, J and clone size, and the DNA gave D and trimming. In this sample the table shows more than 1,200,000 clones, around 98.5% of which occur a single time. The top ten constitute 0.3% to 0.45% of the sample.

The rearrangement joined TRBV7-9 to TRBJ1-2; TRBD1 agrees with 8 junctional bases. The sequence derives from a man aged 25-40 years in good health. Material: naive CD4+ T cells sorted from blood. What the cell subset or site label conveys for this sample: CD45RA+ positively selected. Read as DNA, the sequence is TGTGCCAGCAGCCCAGGGGGCAGAGGGGGCTATGGCTACACCTTC. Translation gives CASSPGGRGGYGYTF.